This record concerns one T cell receptor (beta chain) sequence. Its cognate antigen is unknown. Germline-derived CDR1 and CDR2 are SEHNR and FQNEAQ (reference sequence). The V gene end was trimmed by 5 bases and the J gene end by 5 bases; junction bases not matched to a gene: 7. The CDR3 spans 14 residues. This table comes from immunoSEQ multiplex PCR, and its TCRdb copy is limited to in-frame clones, with some not included. This repertoire shows 2,100,000 or so clones, approximately 96% found once; its top ten account for approximately 0.13%. The data originate from a study of shared clonotypes between healthy human individuals. Overall study findings and caveats: Inspection by rarefaction showed sorted-subset sequencing to be incomplete despite large depth.

The J gene is TRBJ2-5, the V gene TRBV7-9; 8 positions agree with TRBD1. Material: naive CD4+ T cells sorted from blood. Subset of the sample: CD45RA+ positively selected. This clonotype was sampled from a man aged 18 to 35 in good health. The CDR3, as DNA: TGTGCCAGCAGCGCCGGACAGGGCGGGGAGACCCAGTACTTC. Protein: CASSAGQGGETQYF.